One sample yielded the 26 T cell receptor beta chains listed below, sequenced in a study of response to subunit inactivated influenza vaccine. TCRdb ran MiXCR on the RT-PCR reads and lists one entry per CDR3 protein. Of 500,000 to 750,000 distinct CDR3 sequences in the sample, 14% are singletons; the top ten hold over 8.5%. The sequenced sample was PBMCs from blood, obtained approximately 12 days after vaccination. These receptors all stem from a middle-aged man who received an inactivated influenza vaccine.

The CDR3 DNA follows: TGTGCCAGCAGCCTCCTGGGGGCCGGGGGCACTGAAGCTTTCTTT. Protein sequence: CASSLLGAGGTEAFF. The chain recombines TRBV11-2 with TRBJ1-1; D possibly corresponds to TRBD1 (6 bases). CDR1 is SGHAT and CDR2 is FQNNGV in the germline V gene. The V gene lost 5 bases and the J gene lost 4 bases, with 17 bases spanning the gap. This CDR3 is built from 15 residues.

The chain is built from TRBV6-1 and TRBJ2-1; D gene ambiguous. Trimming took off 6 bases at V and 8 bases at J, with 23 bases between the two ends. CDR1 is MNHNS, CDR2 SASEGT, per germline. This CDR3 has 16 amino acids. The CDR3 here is CASRPFAETHGDEQFF. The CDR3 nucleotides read TGTGCCAGCAGACCCTTTGCGGAAACGCATGGGGATGAGCAGTTCTTC.

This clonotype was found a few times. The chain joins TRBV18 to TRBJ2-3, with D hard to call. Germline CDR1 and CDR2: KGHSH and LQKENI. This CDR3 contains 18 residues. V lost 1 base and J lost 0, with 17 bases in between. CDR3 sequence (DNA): TGTGCCAGCTCACCACTAGGACGGCAGGCTAGGAGCACAGATACGCAGTATTTT. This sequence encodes CASSPLGRQARSTDTQYF.

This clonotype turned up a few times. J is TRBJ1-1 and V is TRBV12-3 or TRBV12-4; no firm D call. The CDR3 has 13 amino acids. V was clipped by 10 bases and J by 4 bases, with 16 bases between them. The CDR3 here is CATTPGWSTEAFF. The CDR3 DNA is TGTGCCACAACCCCAGGATGGAGCACTGAAGCTTTCTTT.

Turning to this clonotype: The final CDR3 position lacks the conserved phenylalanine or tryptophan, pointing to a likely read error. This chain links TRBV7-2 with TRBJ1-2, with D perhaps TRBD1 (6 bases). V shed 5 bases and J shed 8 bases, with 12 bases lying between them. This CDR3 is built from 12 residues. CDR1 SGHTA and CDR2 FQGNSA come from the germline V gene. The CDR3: CASSPQGKGYTV. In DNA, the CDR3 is TGTGCCAGCAGCCCACAGGGAAAAGGCTACACCGTC.

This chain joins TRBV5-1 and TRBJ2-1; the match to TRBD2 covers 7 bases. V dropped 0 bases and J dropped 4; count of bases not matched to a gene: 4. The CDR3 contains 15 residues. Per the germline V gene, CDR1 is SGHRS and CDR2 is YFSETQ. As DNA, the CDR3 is TGCGCCAGCAGCTTGGCATCTAGCGGATACAATGAGCAGTTCTTC. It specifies CASSLASSGYNEQFF.

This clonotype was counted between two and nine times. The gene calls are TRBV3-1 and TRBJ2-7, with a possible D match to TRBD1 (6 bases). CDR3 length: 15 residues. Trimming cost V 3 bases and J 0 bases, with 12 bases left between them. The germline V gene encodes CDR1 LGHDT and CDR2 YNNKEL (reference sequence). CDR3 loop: CASSHGGGGSYEQYF. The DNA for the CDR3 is TGTGCCAGCAGCCATGGTGGGGGCGGCTCCTACGAGCAGTACTTC.

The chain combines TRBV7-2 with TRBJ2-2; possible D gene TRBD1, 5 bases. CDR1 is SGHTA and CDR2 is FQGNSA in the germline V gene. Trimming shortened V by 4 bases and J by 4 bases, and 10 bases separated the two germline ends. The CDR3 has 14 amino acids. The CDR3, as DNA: TGTGCCAGCAGCTACAGGACGATCACCGGGGAGCTGTTTTTT. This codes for CASSYRTITGELFF.

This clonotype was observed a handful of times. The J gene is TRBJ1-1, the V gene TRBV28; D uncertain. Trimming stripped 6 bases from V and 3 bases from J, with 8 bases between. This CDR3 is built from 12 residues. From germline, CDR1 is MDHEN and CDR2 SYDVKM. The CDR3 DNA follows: TGTGCCAGCAGACCAATTTACACTGAAGCTTTCTTT. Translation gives CASRPIYTEAFF.

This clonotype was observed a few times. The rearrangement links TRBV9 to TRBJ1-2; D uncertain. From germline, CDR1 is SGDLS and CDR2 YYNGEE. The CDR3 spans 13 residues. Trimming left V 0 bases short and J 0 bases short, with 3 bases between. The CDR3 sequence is CASSVAANYGYTF. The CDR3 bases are TGTGCCAGCAGCGTAGCTGCTAACTATGGCTACACCTTC.

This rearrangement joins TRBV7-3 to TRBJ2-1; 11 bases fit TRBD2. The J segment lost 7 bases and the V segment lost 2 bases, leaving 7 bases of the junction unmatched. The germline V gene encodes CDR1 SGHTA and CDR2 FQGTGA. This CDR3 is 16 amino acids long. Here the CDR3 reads CASSLDASGRYNEQFF. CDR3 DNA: TGTGCCAGCAGCTTAGACGCTAGCGGGAGGTATAATGAGCAGTTCTTC.

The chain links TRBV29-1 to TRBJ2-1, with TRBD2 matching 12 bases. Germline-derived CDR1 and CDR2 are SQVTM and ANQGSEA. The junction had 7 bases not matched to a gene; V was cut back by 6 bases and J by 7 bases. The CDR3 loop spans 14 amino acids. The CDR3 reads CSVLTSGRRNEQFF. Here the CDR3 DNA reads TGCAGCGTCCTAACTAGCGGGAGGAGAAATGAGCAGTTCTTC.

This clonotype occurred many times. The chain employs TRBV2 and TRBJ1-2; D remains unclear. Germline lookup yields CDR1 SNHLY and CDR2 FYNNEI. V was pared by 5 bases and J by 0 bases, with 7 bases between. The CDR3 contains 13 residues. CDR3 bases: TGTGCCAGCAGTCTCATTACTAACTATGGCTACACCTTC. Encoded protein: CASSLITNYGYTF.

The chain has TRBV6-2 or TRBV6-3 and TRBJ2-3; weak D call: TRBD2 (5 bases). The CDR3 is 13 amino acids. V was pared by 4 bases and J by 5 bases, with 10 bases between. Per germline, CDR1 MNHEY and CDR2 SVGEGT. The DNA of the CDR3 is TGTGCCAGCAGTTCTAGCTCCCTAGATACGCAGTATTTT. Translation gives CASSSSSLDTQYF.

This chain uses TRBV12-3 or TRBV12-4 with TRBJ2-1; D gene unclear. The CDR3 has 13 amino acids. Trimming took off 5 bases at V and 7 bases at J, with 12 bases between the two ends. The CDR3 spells CASSHTTGNEQFF. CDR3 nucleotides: TGTGCCAGCAGTCACACGACTGGTAATGAGCAGTTCTTC.

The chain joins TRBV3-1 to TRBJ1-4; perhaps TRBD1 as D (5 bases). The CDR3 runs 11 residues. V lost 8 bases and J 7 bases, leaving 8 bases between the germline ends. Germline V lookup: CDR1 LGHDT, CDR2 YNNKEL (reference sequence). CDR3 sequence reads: CASGTSEKLFF. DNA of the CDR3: TGTGCCAGCGGGACCAGTGAAAAACTGTTTTTT.

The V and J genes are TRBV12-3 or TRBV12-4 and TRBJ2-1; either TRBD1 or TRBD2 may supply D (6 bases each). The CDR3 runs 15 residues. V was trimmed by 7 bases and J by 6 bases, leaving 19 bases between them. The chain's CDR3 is CASTSGARSVNEQFF. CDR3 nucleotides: TGTGCCAGCACTTCGGGGGCGCGGTCGGTCAATGAGCAGTTCTTC.

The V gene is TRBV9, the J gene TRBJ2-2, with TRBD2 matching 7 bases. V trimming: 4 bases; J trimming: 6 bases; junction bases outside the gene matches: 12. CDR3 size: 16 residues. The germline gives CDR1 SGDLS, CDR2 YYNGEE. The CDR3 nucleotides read TGTGCCAGCAGCTCCCCCGGGGGGTTAGGCGCCGGGGAGCTGTTTTTT. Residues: CASSSPGGLGAGELFF. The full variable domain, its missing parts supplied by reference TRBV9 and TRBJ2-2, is DSGVTQTPKHLITATGQRVTLRCSPRSGDLSVYWYQQSLDQGLQFLIQYYNGEERAKGNILERFSAQQFPDLHSELNLSSLELGDSALYFCASSSPGGLGAGELFFGEGSRLTVL.

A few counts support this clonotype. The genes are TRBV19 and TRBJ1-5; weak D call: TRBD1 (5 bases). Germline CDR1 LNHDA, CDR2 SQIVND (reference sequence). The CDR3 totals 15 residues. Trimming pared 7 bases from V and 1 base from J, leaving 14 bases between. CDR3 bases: TGTGCCAGTAATGATGACCGGGACAGCAATCAGCCCCAGCATTTT. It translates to CASNDDRDSNQPQHF.

The CDR3 here is CASSQDLIATRYNEQFF. The DNA of the CDR3 is TGCGCCAGCAGCCAAGATCTGATAGCGACTAGATACAATGAGCAGTTCTTC. J is TRBJ2-1 and V is TRBV4-3, with TRBD2 as a possible D gene (6 bases). V was shortened by 0 bases and J by 4 bases, with 16 bases between the two germline ends. Germline loops: CDR1 LGHNA, CDR2 YSLEER. This CDR3 comprises 17 residues.

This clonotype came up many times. CDR3 DNA sequence: TGTGCCAGCAGCTTAGTAACAGGAGGGAACACTGAAGCTTTCTTT. Amino acids: CASSLVTGGNTEAFF. The chain combines TRBV7-8 with TRBJ1-1, with TRBD1 as a possible D gene (5 bases). The CDR3 runs to 15 residues. Trimming shortened V by 1 base and J by 1 base, and 10 bases separated the two germline ends. Germline loops: CDR1 SGHVS, CDR2 FQNEAQ.

CDR3 region: CASSTSLSSYNEQFF. DNA of the CDR3: TGTGCCAGTAGTACCAGTCTGAGCTCCTACAATGAGCAGTTCTTC. The chain joins TRBV19 to TRBJ2-1; no reliable D call. Per germline, CDR1 LNHDA and CDR2 SQIVND (reference sequence). The CDR3 spans 15 residues. Trimming stripped 4 bases from V and 0 bases from J, with 10 bases between.

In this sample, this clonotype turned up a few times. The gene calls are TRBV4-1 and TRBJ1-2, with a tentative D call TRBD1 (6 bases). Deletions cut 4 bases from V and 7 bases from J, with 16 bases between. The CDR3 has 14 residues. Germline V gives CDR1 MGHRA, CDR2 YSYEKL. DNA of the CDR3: TGCGCCAGCAGCCTCGCCACAGGGTTGAGTGGCTACACCTTC. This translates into CASSLATGLSGYTF.

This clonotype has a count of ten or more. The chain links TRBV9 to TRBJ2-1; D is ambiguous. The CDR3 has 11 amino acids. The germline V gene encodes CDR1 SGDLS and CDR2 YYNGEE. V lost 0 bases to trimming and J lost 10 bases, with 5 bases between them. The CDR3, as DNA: TGTGCCAGCAGCGTAGGGGCCGAGCAGTTCTTC. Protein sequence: CASSVGAEQFF.

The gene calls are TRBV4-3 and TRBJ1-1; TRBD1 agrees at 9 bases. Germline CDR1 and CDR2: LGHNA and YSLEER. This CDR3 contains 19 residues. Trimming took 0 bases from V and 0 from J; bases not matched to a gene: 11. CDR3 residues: CASSQDLGQGLGMNTEAFF. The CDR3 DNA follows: TGCGCCAGCAGCCAAGATCTTGGACAGGGGCTAGGCATGAACACTGAAGCTTTCTTT.

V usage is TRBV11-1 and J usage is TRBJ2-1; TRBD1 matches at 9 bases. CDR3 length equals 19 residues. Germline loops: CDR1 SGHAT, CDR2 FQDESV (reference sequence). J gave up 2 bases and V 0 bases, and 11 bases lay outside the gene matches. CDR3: CASSLATTPGQGPYNEQFF. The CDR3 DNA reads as TGTGCCAGCAGCTTAGCGACTACACCGGGACAGGGACCCTACAATGAGCAGTTCTTC.